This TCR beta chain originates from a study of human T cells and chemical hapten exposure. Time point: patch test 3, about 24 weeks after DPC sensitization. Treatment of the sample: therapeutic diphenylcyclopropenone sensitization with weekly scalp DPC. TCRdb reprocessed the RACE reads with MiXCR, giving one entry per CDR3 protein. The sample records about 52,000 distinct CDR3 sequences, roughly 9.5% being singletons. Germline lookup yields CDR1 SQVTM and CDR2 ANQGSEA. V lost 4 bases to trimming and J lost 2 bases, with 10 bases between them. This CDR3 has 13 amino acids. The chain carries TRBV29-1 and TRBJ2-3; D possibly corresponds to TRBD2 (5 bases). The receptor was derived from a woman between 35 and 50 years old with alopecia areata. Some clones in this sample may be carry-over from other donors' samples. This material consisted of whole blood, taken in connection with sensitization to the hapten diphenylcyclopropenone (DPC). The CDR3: CSVGWEYTDTQYF. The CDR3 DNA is TGCAGCGTTGGGTGGGAGTACACAGATACGCAGTATTTT.